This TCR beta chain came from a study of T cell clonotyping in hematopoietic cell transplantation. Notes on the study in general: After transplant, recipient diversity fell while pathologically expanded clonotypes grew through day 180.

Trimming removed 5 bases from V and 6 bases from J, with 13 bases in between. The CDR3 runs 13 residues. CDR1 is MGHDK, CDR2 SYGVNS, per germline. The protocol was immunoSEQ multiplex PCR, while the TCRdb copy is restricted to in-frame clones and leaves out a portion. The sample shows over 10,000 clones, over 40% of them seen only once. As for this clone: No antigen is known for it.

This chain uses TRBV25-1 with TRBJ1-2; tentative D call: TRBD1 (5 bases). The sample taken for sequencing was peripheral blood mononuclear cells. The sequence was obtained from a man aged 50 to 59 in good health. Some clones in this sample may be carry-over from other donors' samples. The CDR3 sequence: CASSSGKWNGYTF. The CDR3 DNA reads TGTGCCAGCAGTTCAGGGAAATGGAATGGCTACACCTTC.